The clone carrying this TCR beta chain was recorded many times. Its antigen remains unknown. Combining iRepertoire HTBI primers with Arm-PCR of CDR3 regions, the authors built TCR beta libraries. A single record per CDR3 protein comes from TCRdb applying MiXCR to the multiplex PCR reads. This sample carries roughly 520,000 distinct CDR3 sequences, around 12% of them seen once, and the ten largest clones take about 8.9%. This entry is derived from a study of regulatory T cells in long-lasting Graves disease. Findings and limits, study-wide: Under persistent disease, TRBV28, TRBJ1-2 and TRBJ2-5 were used preferentially.

Germline V gene data show CDR1 as GTSNPN and CDR2 as SVGIG (reference sequence). Trimming removed 3 bases at V and 2 bases at J, with 13 bases between. The CDR3 extends over 14 amino acids. Sample time point: newly diagnosed GD, antithyroid drugs for less than 3 months. PBMC RNA served as the TCR library source. This sample also appeared in a second study, on T cells in Graves' hyperthyroidism and ophthalmopathy. That publication notes: Those with hyperthyroidism were 18 to 65 years old, newly diagnosed, and ill for under 2 months. Patients were excluded for uncontrolled infection, other autoimmune disease, pregnancy or lactation.

The chain joins TRBV30 to TRBJ2-5, with D perhaps given as TRBD1 or TRBD2 (5 bases each). This clonotype originated in a woman younger than 45 with Graves disease. Sequencing used peripheral blood mononuclear cells (PBMCs), obtained at new diagnosis, from a patient treated with antithyroid drugs. The CDR3, as DNA: TGTGCCTGGAGCCGGGGCCACTTTCAAGAGACCCAGTACTTC. Translated: CAWSRGHFQETQYF.